These 25 T cell receptor beta chains came from one sample sequenced in a study of spatial heterogeneity in lung cancer. TCRdb analysed the 5' RACE reads with MiXCR anew, one entry per CDR3 protein. The sample lists almost 75,000 distinct CDR3 sequences, 13% occurring once. Time point in this sample: sample taken at primary tumor resection. Frozen PBMC, nontumor lung or tumor provided whole RNA, which was sequenced unsorted. Sequencing was performed on PBMCs, taken at surgery. The receptors here all came from a male donor with early-stage non-small cell lung cancer.

This clonotype has ten or more counts. The chain uses TRBV7-9 and TRBJ2-6; D not certain. The CDR3 length is 12 residues. The V and J ends lost 9 bases and 4 bases respectively, with 7 bases between them. CDR1 and CDR2 from the germline V gene are SEHNR and FQNEAQ (reference sequence). CDR3 DNA: TGTGCCAGGGAGTCCGGGGCCAACGTCCTGACTTTC. The encoded protein is CARESGANVLTF.

The chain combines TRBV29-1 with TRBJ1-1; D is unresolved. Trimming pared 6 bases from V and 3 bases from J, leaving 17 bases between. Germline values: CDR1 SQVTM, CDR2 ANQGSEA. The CDR3 is 14 residues long. CDR3 loop: CSVQLGLRDTEAFF. The CDR3 bases are TGCAGCGTACAGTTGGGTCTTAGGGACACTGAAGCTTTCTTT.

The table lists this clonotype with a few counts. The CDR3 loop reads CASSVDTGSVDTQYF. In DNA, the CDR3 is TGTGCCAGCAGCGTAGACACGGGATCGGTAGATACGCAGTATTTT. The chain joins TRBV9 to TRBJ2-3, with D possibly TRBD2 on 5 matching bases. CDR1 is SGDLS and CDR2 is YYNGEE in the germline V gene. The V end lost 0 bases, the J end lost 5 bases, and 13 bases lay between the germline ends. There are 15 residues in the CDR3.

The CDR3 DNA reads TGTGCCATCGGGGAGGGACTAGCGGGCCAGACAGATACGCAGTATTTT. Translation gives CAIGEGLAGQTDTQYF. The rearrangement joins TRBV10-3 to TRBJ2-3; 12 positions agree with TRBD2. The length of the CDR3 is 16 residues. In germline, CDR1 is ENHRY, CDR2 SYGVKD. Trimming at V came to 8 bases and at J to 3 bases, leaving 9 bases not matched to a gene.

This clonotype has a handful of counts. The rearrangement joins TRBV3-1 to TRBJ1-1; D ambiguous. The CDR3 length is 15 residues. Trimming removed 0 bases from V and 1 base from J, with 9 bases in between. Germline values: CDR1 LGHDT, CDR2 YNNKEL (reference sequence). The CDR3, as DNA: TGTGCCAGCAGCCAAGAAACGGAATGGAACACTGAAGCTTTCTTT. It is translated as CASSQETEWNTEAFF.

This clonotype was counted only a few times. The rearrangement links TRBV19 to TRBJ2-3; TRBD1 matches 8 bases. CDR1 and CDR2 (germline): LNHDA, SQIVND (reference sequence). This CDR3 has 15 residues. V shed 8 bases, J shed 1 base, and the junction held 8 bases outside the gene matches. The CDR3 protein is CASSLGQGGTDTQYF. Here the CDR3 DNA reads TGTGCCAGTTCCCTAGGACAGGGCGGCACAGATACGCAGTATTTT.

This clonotype was detected only a few times. In DNA form, the CDR3 reads TGTGCCAGCAGCTTTGGTCCTGAGACCCAGTACTTC. Translating it yields CASSFGPETQYF. The chain couples TRBV7-9 to TRBJ2-5; D gene uncertain. The germline CDR1 and CDR2 sequences are SEHNR and FQNEAQ (reference sequence). V lost 3 bases to trimming and J lost 5 bases, with 7 bases between them. The CDR3 length is 12 residues.

The chain carries TRBV20-1 and TRBJ1-1; possibly TRBD1 for D (5 bases). There are 15 residues in the CDR3. CDR1 and CDR2 from the germline V gene are DFQATT and SNEGSKA (reference sequence). V lost 3 bases, J lost 3 bases, and 17 bases lay in between. The CDR3 DNA reads as TGCAGTGCTAGTATGGTGGACAAAGGGCACACTGAAGCTTTCTTT. This translates into CSASMVDKGHTEAFF.

This clonotype was seen at least ten times. The rearrangement uses TRBV11-2 and TRBJ2-5; D is undetermined. Germline CDR1 reads SGHAT; CDR2 reads FQNNGV. CDR3 length: 11 residues. V was trimmed by 6 bases and J by 5 bases, leaving 7 bases between them. CDR3 coding DNA: TGTGCCAGCAGGCTTAAGGAGACCCAGTACTTC. This translates into CASRLKETQYF.

The table lists this clonotype with many counts. The V gene is TRBV20-1, the J gene TRBJ2-3, with TRBD2 as a possible D gene (5 bases). Trimming removed 5 bases from V and 3 bases from J, with 21 bases in between. This CDR3 is built from 16 residues. The germline V gene encodes CDR1 DFQATT and CDR2 SNEGSKA (reference sequence). The CDR3 region is CSADYSEPLTTDTQYF. Written as DNA, the CDR3 is TGCAGTGCTGACTATTCCGAGCCCCTCACAACAGATACGCAGTATTTT.

This clonotype has more than one count but fewer than ten. The genes are TRBV2 and TRBJ2-2; tentative D call: TRBD2 (6 bases). CDR1 SNHLY and CDR2 FYNNEI come from the germline V gene. The CDR3 has 16 residues. Trimming removed 5 bases from V and 4 bases from J, with 17 bases in between. Here the CDR3 DNA reads TGTGCCAGCAGTCTAACTAGCAGGCTTACCACCGGGGAGCTGTTTTTT. It codes for CASSLTSRLTTGELFF.

The rearrangement joins TRBV6-5 to TRBJ2-7; D ambiguous. Germline values: CDR1 MNHEY, CDR2 SVGAGI. V lost 2 bases and J lost 6, with 5 bases in between. The CDR3 runs to 11 residues. In DNA form, the CDR3 reads TGTGCCAGCAGTTACAGGGCCGAGCAGTACTTC. It is translated as CASSYRAEQYF.

This chain connects TRBV5-8 to TRBJ2-5; D is uncertain. V lost 4 bases to trimming and J lost 5 bases, with 12 bases between them. Germline loops: CDR1 SGHTS, CDR2 YDEGEE. The CDR3 is 13 residues long. This CDR3 reads CASSPPPAETQYF. For the CDR3, the DNA is TGTGCCAGCAGCCCCCCCCCGGCGGAGACCCAGTACTTC.

V and J are TRBV4-3 and TRBJ2-7, with D unresolved. There are 14 residues in the CDR3. V lost 1 base to trimming and J lost 3 bases, with 10 bases between them. Germline lookup yields CDR1 LGHNA and CDR2 YSLEER. CDR3 in DNA: TGCGCCAGCAGCCAAGTGGTGGGAAACTACGAGCAGTACTTC. Protein: CASSQVVGNYEQYF.

Only a few counts were recorded for this clonotype. This rearrangement joins TRBV5-1 to TRBJ1-5; D not resolved. Per the germline V gene, CDR1 is SGHRS and CDR2 is YFSETQ. V was trimmed by 0 bases and J by 7 bases, leaving 11 bases between them. The CDR3 length is 14 residues. The CDR3, as DNA: TGCGCCAGCAGCTTGGAAGGGATCGGGCAGCCCCAGCATTTT. It yields the protein CASSLEGIGQPQHF.

This clonotype was counted many times. The chain employs TRBV19 and TRBJ2-7; D is perhaps TRBD2 (6 bases). The CDR3 length is 14 residues. Trimming took off 5 bases at V and 2 bases at J, with 13 bases between the two ends. Germline V CDR1 and CDR2: LNHDA, SQIVND (reference sequence). The CDR3 sequence: CASSPGLGTYEQYF. CDR3 in DNA: TGTGCCAGTAGTCCGGGACTGGGGACCTACGAGCAGTACTTC. Full variable domain (missing parts from reference TRBV19 and TRBJ2-7): DGGITQSPKYLFRKEGQNVTLSCEQNLNHDAMYWYRQDPGQGLRLIYYSQIVNDFQKGDIAEGYSVSREKKESFPLTVTSAQKNPTAFYLCASSPGLGTYEQYFGPGTRLTVT.

The gene calls are TRBV6-1 and TRBJ2-5; 7 bases line up with TRBD2. Germline assignment: CDR1 MNHNS and CDR2 SASEGT. J lost 5 bases, V lost 7 bases, and 13 bases had no gene match. CDR3 length: 15 amino acids. The CDR3 reads CASNPRTWGGETQYF. The CDR3 coding sequence is TGTGCCAGCAACCCAAGGACGTGGGGAGGGGAGACCCAGTACTTC.

This clonotype came up a few times. The chain is built from TRBV5-1 and TRBJ2-3; 14 positions match TRBD2. Germline CDR1 and CDR2: SGHRS and YFSETQ. This CDR3 contains 17 residues. The ends lost 3 bases at V and 5 bases at J; junction bases unmatched: 8. CDR3 sequence: CASSSWGLAGVGDTQYF. The CDR3 DNA follows: TGCGCCAGCAGCTCCTGGGGACTAGCGGGAGTTGGAGATACGCAGTATTTT.

V gene TRBV12-3 or TRBV12-4 combines with J gene TRBJ1-1, with D hard to call. V was cut by 3 bases and J by 6 bases, with 8 bases left in between. This CDR3 is 12 amino acids long. The CDR3, as DNA: TGTGCCAGCAGTTTGACACTCCCTGAAGCTTTCTTT. Protein product: CASSLTLPEAFF.

This clonotype was counted at least ten times. The J gene is TRBJ1-2, the V gene TRBV5-1; D is unclear. V lost 5 bases and J lost 7, with 21 bases in between. Germline CDR1 and CDR2: SGHRS and YFSETQ. This CDR3 is 15 amino acids long. The CDR3 spells CASRLDTRTQVGYTF. DNA for the CDR3: TGCGCCAGCAGGTTAGACACCCGGACGCAGGTTGGCTACACCTTC.

This clonotype turned up a few times. This chain links TRBV27 with TRBJ1-5; D is ambiguous. This CDR3 region has 13 residues. Germline values: CDR1 MNHEY, CDR2 SMNVEV (reference sequence). V was clipped by 3 bases and J by 7 bases, with 10 bases between them. CDR3 sequence: CASSFYTGQPQHF. The CDR3, as DNA: TGTGCCAGCAGTTTTTATACGGGGCAGCCCCAGCATTTT.

This clonotype was recorded a few times. The V gene is TRBV12-3 or TRBV12-4, the J gene TRBJ2-1; 7 bases match TRBD2. Trimming at V came to 3 bases and at J to 6 bases, leaving 8 bases not matched to a gene. The CDR3 loop spans 15 amino acids. The CDR3 bases are TGTGCCAGCAGTTTGGGGGGGACTGTAACCAATGAGCAGTTCTTC. It specifies CASSLGGTVTNEQFF.

The chain employs TRBV27 and TRBJ2-7, with TRBD2 identical over 10 bases. The CDR3 covers 16 residues. J lost 5 bases, V lost 5 bases, and 12 bases had no gene match. Germline V CDR1 and CDR2: MNHEY, SMNVEV (reference sequence). CDR3 region: CASSLSGRAYLNEQYF. The CDR3 nucleotides read TGTGCCAGCAGTCTGAGCGGGAGGGCCTATCTGAACGAGCAGTACTTC.

This clonotype was seen a single time. V gene TRBV5-6 combines with J gene TRBJ1-1; D not resolved. This CDR3 contains 12 residues. In germline, CDR1 is SGHDT, CDR2 YYEEEE. V lost 1 base to trimming and J lost 4 bases, with 5 bases between them. The CDR3 loop is CASSLYGTEAFF. The CDR3 bases are TGTGCCAGCAGCTTGTACGGCACTGAAGCTTTCTTT. The full variable domain, in which reference TRBV5-6 and TRBJ1-1 provide the parts outside the CDR3, is DAGVTQSPTHLIKTRGQQVTLRCSPKSGHDTVSWYQQALGQGPQFIFQYYEEEERQRGNFPDRFSGHQFPNYSSELNVNALLLGDSALYLCASSLYGTEAFFGQGTRLTVV.

V gene TRBV27 combines with J gene TRBJ2-2; a possible D gene is TRBD1 (6 bases). V was cut by 6 bases and J by 2 bases, with 10 bases left in between. This CDR3 is built from 14 residues. In germline, CDR1 is MNHEY, CDR2 SMNVEV (reference sequence). CDR3 DNA sequence: TGTGCCAGCAGCCCAGGGGACAACACCGGGGAGCTGTTTTTT. It codes for CASSPGDNTGELFF.